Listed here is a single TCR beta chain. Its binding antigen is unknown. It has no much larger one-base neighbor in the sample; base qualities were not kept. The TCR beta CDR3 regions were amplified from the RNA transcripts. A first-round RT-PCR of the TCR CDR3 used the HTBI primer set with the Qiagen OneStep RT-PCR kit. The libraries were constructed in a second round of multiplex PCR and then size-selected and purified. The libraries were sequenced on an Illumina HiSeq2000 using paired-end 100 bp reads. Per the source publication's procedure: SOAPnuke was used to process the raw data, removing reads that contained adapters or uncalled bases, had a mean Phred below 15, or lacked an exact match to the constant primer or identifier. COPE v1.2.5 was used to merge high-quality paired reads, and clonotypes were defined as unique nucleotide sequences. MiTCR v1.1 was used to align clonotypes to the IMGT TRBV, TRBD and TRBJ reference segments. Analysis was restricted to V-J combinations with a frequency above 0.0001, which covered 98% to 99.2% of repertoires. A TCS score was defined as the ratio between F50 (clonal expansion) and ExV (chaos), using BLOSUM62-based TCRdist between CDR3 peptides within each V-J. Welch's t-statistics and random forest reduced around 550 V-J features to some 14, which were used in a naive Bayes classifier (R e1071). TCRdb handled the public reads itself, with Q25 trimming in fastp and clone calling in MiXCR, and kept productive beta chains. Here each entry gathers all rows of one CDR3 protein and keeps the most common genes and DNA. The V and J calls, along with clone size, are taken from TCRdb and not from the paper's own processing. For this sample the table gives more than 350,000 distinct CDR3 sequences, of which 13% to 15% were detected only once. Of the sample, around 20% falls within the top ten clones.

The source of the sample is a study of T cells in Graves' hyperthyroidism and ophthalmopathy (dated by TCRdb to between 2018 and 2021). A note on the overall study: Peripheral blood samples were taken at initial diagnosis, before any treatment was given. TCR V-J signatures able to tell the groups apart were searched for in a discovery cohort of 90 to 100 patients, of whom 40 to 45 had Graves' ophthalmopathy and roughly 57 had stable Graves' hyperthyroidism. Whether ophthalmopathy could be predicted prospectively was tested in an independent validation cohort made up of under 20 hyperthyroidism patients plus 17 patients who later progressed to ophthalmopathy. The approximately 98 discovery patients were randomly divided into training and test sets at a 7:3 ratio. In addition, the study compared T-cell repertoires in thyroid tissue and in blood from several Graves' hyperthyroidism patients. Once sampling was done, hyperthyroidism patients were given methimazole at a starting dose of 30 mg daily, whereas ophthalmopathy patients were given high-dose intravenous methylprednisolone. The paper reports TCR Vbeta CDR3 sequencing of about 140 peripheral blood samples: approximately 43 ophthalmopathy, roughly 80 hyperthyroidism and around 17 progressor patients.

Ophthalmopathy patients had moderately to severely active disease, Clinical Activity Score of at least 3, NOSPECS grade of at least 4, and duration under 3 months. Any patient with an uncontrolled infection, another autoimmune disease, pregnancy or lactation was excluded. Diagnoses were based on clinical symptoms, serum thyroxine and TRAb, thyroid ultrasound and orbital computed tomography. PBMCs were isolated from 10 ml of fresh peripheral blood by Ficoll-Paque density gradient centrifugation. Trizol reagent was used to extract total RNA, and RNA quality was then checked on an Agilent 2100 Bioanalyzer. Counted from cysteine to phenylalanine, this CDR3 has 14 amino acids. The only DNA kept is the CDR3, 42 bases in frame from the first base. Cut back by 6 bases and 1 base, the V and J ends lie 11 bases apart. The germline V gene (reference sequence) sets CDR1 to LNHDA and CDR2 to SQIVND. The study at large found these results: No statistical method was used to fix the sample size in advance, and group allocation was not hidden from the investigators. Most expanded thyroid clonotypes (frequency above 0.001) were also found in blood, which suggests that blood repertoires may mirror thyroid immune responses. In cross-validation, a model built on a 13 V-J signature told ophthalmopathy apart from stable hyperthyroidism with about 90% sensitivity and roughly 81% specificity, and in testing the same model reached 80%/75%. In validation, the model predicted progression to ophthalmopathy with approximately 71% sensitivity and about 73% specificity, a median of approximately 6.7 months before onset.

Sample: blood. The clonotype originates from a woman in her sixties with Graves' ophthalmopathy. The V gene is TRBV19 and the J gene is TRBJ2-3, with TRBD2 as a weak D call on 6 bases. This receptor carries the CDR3 CASREGRGTDTQYF. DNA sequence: TGTGCCAGTAGGGAGGGCCGGGGCACAGATACGCAGTATTTT. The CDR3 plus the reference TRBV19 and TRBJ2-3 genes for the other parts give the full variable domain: DGGITQSPKYLFRKEGQNVTLSCEQNLNHDAMYWYRQDPGQGLRLIYYSQIVNDFQKGDIAEGYSVSREKKESFPLTVTSAQKNPTAFYLCASREGRGTDTQYFGPGTRLTVL.